What follows are 30 T cell receptor beta chains derived from one specimen sequenced in a study of blood T cell repertoires in COVID-19. TCRdb keeps only in-frame clones here, not all; method: immunoSEQ multiplex PCR. Of hundreds of thousands of clones listed, around four fifths are singletons. Sequencing was done on a sample of peripheral blood. All receptors derive from a woman aged 45 to 65 with active or convalescent COVID-19.

The rearrangement links TRBV19 to TRBJ1-1; 11 bases map to TRBD1. V lost 3 bases to trimming and J lost 3 bases; unmatched junction nucleotides: 6. The CDR3 consists of 16 residues. Germline V gene lookup returns CDR1 LNHDA and CDR2 SQIVND (reference sequence). CDR3 DNA: TGTGCCAGTAGTATTCGGGACAGGGGGGCGTACACTGAAGCTTTCTTT. Translating gives CASSIRDRGAYTEAFF.

This clone was seen more than once but under ten times. This chain connects TRBV5-6 to TRBJ1-1, with a tentative D call TRBD1 (5 bases). This CDR3 region has 15 residues. V was pared by 4 bases and J by 3 bases, with 16 bases between. Per germline, CDR1 SGHDT and CDR2 YYEEEE. The CDR3 protein is CASSPLWTRHTEAFF. In DNA form, the CDR3 reads TGTGCCAGCAGCCCCCTCTGGACAAGACACACTGAAGCTTTCTTT. The full variable domain, rest sourced from reference TRBV5-6 and TRBJ1-1, is DAGVTQSPTHLIKTRGQQVTLRCSPKSGHDTVSWYQQALGQGPQFIFQYYEEEERQRGNFPDRFSGHQFPNYSSELNVNALLLGDSALYLCASSPLWTRHTEAFFGQGTRLTVV.

The rearrangement joins TRBV28 to TRBJ1-2; a possible D gene is TRBD1 (6 bases). The V gene's germline CDR1 is MDHEN and CDR2 SYDVKM. The ends were cut back, 7 bases at V and 2 bases at J, with 8 bases in the middle. This CDR3 spans 12 amino acids. CDR3: CASTGTNYGYTF. CDR3 nucleotides: TGTGCCAGCACGGGGACAAACTATGGCTACACCTTC.

CDR3 protein: CASSQDPDTQYF. CDR3 nucleotide sequence: TGTGCCAGCAGCCAAGATCCTGATACGCAGTATTTT. The rearrangement uses TRBV3-1 (or the pseudogene TRBV3-2) and TRBJ2-3; D is uncertain. Germline V gene lookup returns CDR1 LGHDT and CDR2 YNNKEL (reference sequence). Trimming shortened V by 0 bases and J by 6 bases, and 4 bases separated the two germline ends. The CDR3 contains 12 residues.

The CDR3 bases are TGTGCCAGCAAACACCTCTACGAGCAGTACTTC. Translated, it gives CASKHLYEQYF. This chain joins TRBV6-4 and TRBJ2-7; D not resolved. The CDR3 has 11 residues. Trimming took 7 bases from V and 3 from J, leaving 7 bases between them. Germline loops: CDR1 MRHNA, CDR2 SNTAGT.

The chain uses TRBV5-1 and TRBJ2-3; possible D gene TRBD1, 5 bases. Germline assignment: CDR1 SGHRS and CDR2 YFSETQ. V lost 0 bases, J lost 7 bases, and 6 bases lay in between. The CDR3 extends over 12 amino acids. CDR3 bases: TGCGCCAGCAGCTTGGACAGGAATACGCAGTATTTT. This gives the protein CASSLDRNTQYF.

CDR3 in amino acids: CASSYGTSGYTQYF. CDR3 in DNA: TGTGCCAGCAGTTACGGGACTAGCGGGTATACGCAGTATTTT. V usage is TRBV6-2 or TRBV6-3 and J usage is TRBJ2-3; 12 bases are shared with TRBD2. Unmatched junction bases numbered 1, after V lost 2 bases and J lost 7 bases. CDR1 and CDR2 from the germline V gene are MNHEY and SVGEGT. This CDR3 spans 14 amino acids.

The CDR3 is CAISDKQGSYEQYF. CDR3 DNA: TGTGCCATCAGTGACAAACAGGGCTCCTACGAGCAGTACTTC. The chain couples TRBV10-3 to TRBJ2-7, with a possible D match to TRBD1 (6 bases). Germline loops: CDR1 ENHRY, CDR2 SYGVKD. The CDR3 contains 14 residues. Trimming took off 3 bases at V and 0 bases at J, with 9 bases between the two ends.

V usage is TRBV6-5 and J usage is TRBJ2-7, with D uncertain. The V end was cut by 5 bases, the J end by 4 bases, with 12 bases between. The CDR3 contains 13 residues. CDR1 and CDR2 from the germline V gene are MNHEY and SVGAGI. CDR3 amino acids: CASSRSVAYEQYF. In nucleotides, the CDR3 is TGTGCCAGCAGTCGGAGTGTAGCTTACGAGCAGTACTTC.

This rearrangement joins TRBV18 to TRBJ1-3; D not resolved. This CDR3 is built from 15 residues. CDR1 is KGHSH and CDR2 is LQKENI in the germline V gene. V was trimmed by 6 bases and J by 4 bases, leaving 16 bases between them. In DNA, the CDR3 is TGTGCCAGCTCCATCTCGGTAGCCACAGGAAACACCATATATTTT. Its translation: CASSISVATGNTIYF.

The V gene is TRBV19, the J gene TRBJ1-4, with 9 bases identical to TRBD1. Germline V lookup: CDR1 LNHDA, CDR2 SQIVND (reference sequence). Trimming took 5 bases from V and 10 from J; bases not matched to a gene: 8. This CDR3 comprises 14 residues. The CDR3 nucleotides are TGTGCCAGTAGTGCGGCCGACAGGGGGGTAAAACTGTTTTTT. Translating gives CASSAADRGVKLFF.

The chain links TRBV6-5 to TRBJ2-3, with D possibly being TRBD2 (5 bases). CDR1 is MNHEY and CDR2 is SVGAGI in the germline V gene. This CDR3 contains 15 residues. The V end was cut by 2 bases, the J end by 2 bases, with 11 bases between. The CDR3 nucleotides are TGTGCCAGCAGTTACAGCCGGGGAGCCACAGATACGCAGTATTTT. Protein: CASSYSRGATDTQYF.

This sequence joins TRBV6-5 and TRBJ1-2; D might be TRBD1 (5 bases). The CDR3 loop spans 14 amino acids. The V gene lost 0 bases and the J gene lost 8 bases, with 13 bases spanning the gap. Per the germline V gene, CDR1 is MNHEY and CDR2 is SVGAGI. CDR3 amino acids: CASSYSKGIGGYTF. DNA of the CDR3: TGTGCCAGCAGTTACTCGAAGGGGATAGGGGGCTACACCTTC.

This clone is a singleton in its sample. This could be a read error, since a much larger clone is one nucleotide away. The chain combines TRBV5-1 with TRBJ2-7; 8 bases fit TRBD2. V gave up 5 bases and J gave up 5 bases; unmatched junction bases: 15. The CDR3 runs 16 residues. CDR1 and CDR2 from the germline V gene are SGHRS and YFSETQ. The CDR3 here is CASRRLGAGVFHEQYF. Written as DNA, the CDR3 is TGCGCCAGCAGACGTCTCGGAGCGGGAGTCTTCCACGAGCAGTACTTC.

J is TRBJ1-1 and V is TRBV5-1; D is possibly TRBD1 (5 bases). The CDR3 totals 12 residues. The germline gives CDR1 SGHRS, CDR2 YFSETQ. The V end lost 0 bases, the J end lost 6 bases, and 6 bases lay between the germline ends. CDR3 DNA: TGCGCCAGCAGCTTGGACAGGTCTGAAGCTTTCTTT. Translated, it gives CASSLDRSEAFF.

The chain couples TRBV6-5 to TRBJ1-6; the D gene is possibly TRBD1 (5 bases). CDR1 is MNHEY and CDR2 is SVGAGI in the germline V gene. The V end lost 2 bases, the J end lost 8 bases, and 10 bases lay between the germline ends. The CDR3 covers 14 residues. The CDR3 sequence is CASSYVGRDSPLHF. The CDR3 nucleotides read TGTGCCAGCAGTTACGTTGGCAGGGATTCACCCCTCCACTTT.

The rearrangement links TRBV13 to TRBJ2-5; a weak D match, TRBD2 (6 bases). V was pared by 4 bases and J by 0 bases, with 21 bases between. The germline V gene has CDR1 PRHDT and CDR2 FYEKMQ (reference sequence). This CDR3 has 18 amino acids. The CDR3 DNA is TGTGCCAGCAGCTCCCCAACTAGCTGGGCGGAGAACCAAGAGACCCAGTACTTC. Translation: CASSSPTSWAENQETQYF.

This chain joins TRBV7-9 and TRBJ1-1; 10 nucleotides agree with TRBD1. J lost 1 base, V lost 5 bases, and 1 base had no gene match. CDR3 length: 14 residues. Germline-derived CDR1 and CDR2 are SEHNR and FQNEAQ (reference sequence). Here the CDR3 DNA reads TGTGCCAGCAGCCGGGACAGGGGGAACACTGAAGCTTTCTTT. This encodes CASSRDRGNTEAFF.

The V and J genes are TRBV19 and TRBJ1-2, with TRBD1 matching 9 bases. With V trimmed by 4 bases and J by 4 bases, 1 base remained unmatched. Per the germline V gene, CDR1 is LNHDA and CDR2 is SQIVND (reference sequence). The CDR3 spans 13 residues. The CDR3 DNA follows: TGTGCCAGTAGTACGACAGGGGGCTATGGCTACACCTTC. Amino acid sequence: CASSTTGGYGYTF.

This rearrangement joins TRBV21-1 to TRBJ2-7; the table's D call of TRBD2 was not tested on the DNA. TRBV21-1 is a listed pseudogene. This CDR3 has 15 residues. The CDR3 nucleotides read TGTGCCAGCGGGCCCCGGGGGGCGTCGACCTACGAGCAGTACTTC. It specifies CASGPRGASTYEQYF.

The CDR3 nucleotides read TGTGCCAGCAGCTTGTATGGCGGGATCTACAATGAGCAGTTCTTC. Encoded protein: CASSLYGGIYNEQFF. The chain uses TRBV5-8 and TRBJ2-1; a possible D gene is TRBD2 (6 bases). The CDR3 contains 15 residues. In germline, CDR1 is SGHTS, CDR2 YDEGEE. V lost 1 base and J lost 3, with 11 bases in between.

The chain recombines TRBV11-2 with TRBJ2-7; 7 positions match TRBD1. Germline V gene data show CDR1 as SGHAT and CDR2 as FQNNGV. The CDR3 contains 12 residues. V was clipped by 6 bases and J by 6 bases; unmatched bases: 5. CDR3 loop: CASSLTGVEQYF. The CDR3 coding sequence is TGTGCCAGCAGTTTAACAGGGGTCGAGCAGTACTTC.

This clone was detected only once. V and J are TRBV30 and TRBJ1-3; D is ambiguous. V was clipped by 4 bases and J by 0 bases, with 7 bases between them. This CDR3 region has 13 residues. CDR1 and CDR2 from the germline V gene are GTSNPN and SVGIG (reference sequence). CDR3 DNA: TGTGCCTGGAAACCGGGCTCTGGAAACACCATATATTTT. Translated: CAWKPGSGNTIYF.

V and J are TRBV6-2 or TRBV6-3 and TRBJ2-7, with 7 bases aligning to TRBD2. Per the germline V gene, CDR1 is MNHEY and CDR2 is SVGEGT. The CDR3 has 16 amino acids. The trim removed 2 bases at V and 0 bases at J, leaving 7 bases unmatched. The CDR3 DNA reads as TGTGCCAGCAGTTACGAATCGGGAGGCCTCTCCTACGAGCAGTACTTC. Residues: CASSYESGGLSYEQYF.

The CDR3 DNA follows: TGTGCCAGCAGCACCGGGACAACGGCAACTAATGAAAAACTGTTTTTT. It codes for CASSTGTTATNEKLFF. V gene TRBV5-4 combines with J gene TRBJ1-4; D is perhaps TRBD1 (6 bases). The germline V and J ends were trimmed by 4 bases and 0 bases, with 13 bases remaining between them. The germline CDR1 and CDR2 sequences are SGHNT and YYREEE (reference sequence). The CDR3 extends over 16 amino acids.

The V call is TRBV10-3, the J call TRBJ1-1; TRBD1 aligns across 7 bases. This CDR3 is 15 amino acids long. Germline loops: CDR1 ENHRY, CDR2 SYGVKD. Trimming cost V 6 bases and J 10 bases; bases outside gene matches: 17. CDR3 loop: CAISTTLDRPGRAFF. DNA of the CDR3: TGTGCCATCAGCACCACCTTGGACAGGCCCGGGCGAGCTTTCTTT.

This chain links TRBV2 with TRBJ2-4; TRBD1 agrees at 9 bases. CDR3 length: 13 amino acids. CDR1 and CDR2 (germline): SNHLY, FYNNEI. J gave up 6 bases and V 4 bases, and 1 base lay outside the gene matches. The DNA of the CDR3 is TGTGCCAGCAGTGGACAGGGGGGAAACATTCAGTACTTC. Protein: CASSGQGGNIQYF.

The chain is built from TRBV3-1 (or the pseudogene TRBV3-2) and TRBJ2-5, with 15 nucleotides matching TRBD2. After removal of 4 bases from V and 4 bases from J, the junction contained 7 bases not matched to a gene. Germline V gene sequence: CDR1 LGHDT, CDR2 YNNKEL (reference sequence). The CDR3 runs to 17 residues. The CDR3 sequence is CASSLRTSGRAGETQYF. As DNA, the CDR3 is TGTGCCAGCAGCCTGCGGACTAGCGGGAGGGCTGGAGAGACCCAGTACTTC.

This chain connects TRBV5-6 to TRBJ1-4; D is undetermined. The germline CDR1 and CDR2 sequences are SGHDT and YYEEEE. The length of the CDR3 is 16 residues. V was trimmed by 2 bases and J by 4 bases, leaving 15 bases between them. CDR3 in DNA: TGTGCCAGCAGCTTAAATCGACTGCGTCTTAATGAAAAACTGTTTTTT. Encoded protein: CASSLNRLRLNEKLFF.

This clone was recorded a few times. J is TRBJ1-2 and V is TRBV30; D is undetermined. This CDR3 has 15 residues. Trimming stripped 1 base from V and 5 bases from J, with 17 bases between. Germline V gene lookup returns CDR1 GTSNPN and CDR2 SVGIG (reference sequence). As DNA, the CDR3 is TGTGCCTGGAGTGGCTCGGACTTGAACCCATATGGCTACACCTTC. It codes for CAWSGSDLNPYGYTF.